These 3 T cell receptor beta chains were all obtained from the same sample, sequenced in a study of cytomegalovirus exposure and HLA in healthy donors. The repertoire was sequenced with immunoSEQ multiplex PCR; TCRdb's copy has only in-frame clones and lacks some. The data contain 55,000 to 70,000 clones, about 91% of them singletons. The sequencing input was PBMCs. The receptor source for this set is a woman aged 30 to 39 in good health and CMV-seronegative.

The V gene is TRBV6-1, the J gene TRBJ2-2; 11 nucleotides agree with TRBD2. The CDR3 spans 16 residues. Looked up from germline, CDR1 is MNHNS and CDR2 is SASEGT. V trimming: 3 bases; J trimming: 8 bases; junction bases outside the gene matches: 8. CDR3 sequence reads: CASSDLVAGGPGELFF. CDR3 nucleotide sequence: TGTGCCAGCAGTGACCTTGTAGCGGGAGGGCCGGGGGAGCTGTTTTTT.

The rearrangement uses TRBV7-3 and TRBJ2-1, with TRBD2 as a possible D gene (6 bases). The CDR3 totals 12 residues. The V gene lost 6 bases and the J gene lost 8 bases, with 11 bases spanning the gap. Germline CDR1 reads SGHTA; CDR2 reads FQGTGA. The CDR3 loop reads CASSLGTDEQFF. The CDR3 region has the DNA TGTGCCAGCAGTCTAGGGACTGATGAGCAGTTCTTC.

The V call is TRBV2, the J call TRBJ1-5; no firm D call. Per germline, CDR1 SNHLY and CDR2 FYNNEI. The CDR3 has 16 amino acids. V was pared by 4 bases and J by 5 bases, with 18 bases between. The CDR3 DNA reads as TGTGCCAGCAGTGTGCGGGGAGGACGGATAGATCAGCCCCAGCATTTT. As protein: CASSVRGGRIDQPQHF.